Sequencing of this T cell receptor beta chain was carried out in a study of blood T cell repertoires in COVID-19. Original analysis: Estimation of nucleated cell counts relied on the amplification of reference gene primers. Some clones are missing from TCRdb's copy, which holds only in-frame ones; the method was immunoSEQ multiplex PCR. The V and J calls and clone size were taken over from that table, and D and trimming were inferred from the DNA. The table lists 90,000 to 130,000 clones, more than 75% of them singletons. CDR1 is SGHAT, CDR2 FQNNGV, per germline. This CDR3 has 13 residues. This clone was counted once. Relative to the germline gene, one junction end is altered; a read error may explain this.

The sequenced sample was peripheral blood. This chain connects TRBV11-2 to TRBJ1-2; D might be TRBD1 (5 bases). The source of this sequence is an older man with acute or convalescent COVID-19. The CDR3 sequence: CASTLAGSDGYTF. The CDR3 DNA is TGTGCCAGCACCTTAGCAGGGTCAGACGGCTACACCTTC.